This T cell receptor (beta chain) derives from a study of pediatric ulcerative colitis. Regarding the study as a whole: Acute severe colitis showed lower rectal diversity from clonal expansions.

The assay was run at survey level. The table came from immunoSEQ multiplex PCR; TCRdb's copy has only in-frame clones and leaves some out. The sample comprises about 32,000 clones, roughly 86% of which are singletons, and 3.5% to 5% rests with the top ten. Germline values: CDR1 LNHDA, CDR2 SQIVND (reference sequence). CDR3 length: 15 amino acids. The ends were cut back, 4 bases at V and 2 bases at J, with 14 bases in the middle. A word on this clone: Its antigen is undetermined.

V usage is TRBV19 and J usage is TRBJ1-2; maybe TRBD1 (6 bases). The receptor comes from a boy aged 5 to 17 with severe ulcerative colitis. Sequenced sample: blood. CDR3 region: CASSTDWTVNYGYTF. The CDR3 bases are TGTGCCAGTAGTACCGATTGGACAGTGAACTATGGCTACACCTTC.